This T cell receptor (beta chain) was captured by sequencing in a study of naive and memory T cell subsets. This clonotype was recorded once. The antigen is not known. The CDR3 length is 14 residues. Trimming stripped 9 bases from V and 1 base from J, with 16 bases between. Germline loops: CDR1 MNHEY, CDR2 SVGAGI. Two oligonucleotides, mixed equimolar, formed the beta constant-region primer covering TRBC1 and TRBC2. The ligated cDNA underwent four PCR rounds using SP2 and nested alpha and beta constant-region primers. An oligonucleotide with the SP2 primer and a 12-nucleotide UMI was ligated to the cDNA 3' end. TCRdb reprocessed the UMI-ligation and nested PCR reads via MiXCR and lists one record per CDR3 protein. The sample holds fewer than 150,000 distinct CDR3 sequences, approximately 20% seen once. Findings of the study overall: Each distinct alpha or beta sequence counts as one clonotype. Naive repertoires, especially CD8, held a few larger clonotypes, possibly memory cells re-expressing CD45RA.

CMV status came from CD4+ IFNgamma after overnight CMV lysate stimulation. Sequential positive selection took CD4 T cells first, then CD8 T cells. This chain links TRBV6-5 with TRBJ2-7; D tentatively reads TRBD1 or TRBD2 (5 bases each). The source of this sequence is a human donor in good health. The sequenced sample consisted of naive CD8+ T cells from blood. The CDR3 here is CASTDGTRSYEQYF. DNA for the CDR3: TGTGCCAGTACAGACGGGACCCGTTCCTACGAGCAGTACTTC.